The TCR beta chain described here comes from a study of shared clonotypes between healthy human individuals. Findings of the study overall: Sample collection involved blood only; tissue repertoires are likely different. A small donor pool kept down the genetic and exposure-history diversity that was represented.

CDR3 length: 15 residues. Trimming cost V 3 bases and J 1 base, with 12 bases left between them. The germline V gene has CDR1 LNHDA and CDR2 SQIVND (reference sequence). Each of the donors was a healthy adult who was HIV-negative and had not had a recent acute infection or vaccination. Sequencing was at deep level. Assay: immunoSEQ multiplex PCR; the TCRdb copy retains only in-frame clones and omits some. The sample yields hundreds of thousands of clones, around 79% seen once. About this clone: The antigen is undetermined.

The sequence derives from a woman aged 35 to 49 in good health. Some clones in this sample may be carry-over from other donors' samples. The chain combines TRBV19 with TRBJ1-1; D call uncertain. Sequences were obtained from PBMCs. The CDR3 DNA reads as TGTGCCAGTAGTATTCCCCAGAATGCGAACACTGAAGCTTTCTTT. It encodes CASSIPQNANTEAFF.